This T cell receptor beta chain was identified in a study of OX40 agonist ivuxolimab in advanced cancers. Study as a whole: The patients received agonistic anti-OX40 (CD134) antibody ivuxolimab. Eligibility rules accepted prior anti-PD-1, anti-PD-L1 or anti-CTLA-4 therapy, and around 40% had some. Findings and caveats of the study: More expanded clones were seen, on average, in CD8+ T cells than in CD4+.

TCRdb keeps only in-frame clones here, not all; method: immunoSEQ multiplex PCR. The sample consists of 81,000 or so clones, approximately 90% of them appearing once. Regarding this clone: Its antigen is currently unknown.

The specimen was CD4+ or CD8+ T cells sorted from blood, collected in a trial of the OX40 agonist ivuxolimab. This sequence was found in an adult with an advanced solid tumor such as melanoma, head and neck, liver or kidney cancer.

Here the CDR3 reads CASQRKEIRGITKEKLFF. The CDR3, as DNA: TGCGCCAGCCAAAGGAAGGAAATTCGGGGCATAACCAAAGAAAAACTGTTTTTT. V and J are TRBV10-1 and TRBJ1-4; TRBD1 is a possible D gene (5 bases). The CDR3 consists of 18 residues. V lost 8 bases and J lost 8, with 30 bases in between. Germline lookup yields CDR1 WNHNN and CDR2 SYGVQD (reference sequence).